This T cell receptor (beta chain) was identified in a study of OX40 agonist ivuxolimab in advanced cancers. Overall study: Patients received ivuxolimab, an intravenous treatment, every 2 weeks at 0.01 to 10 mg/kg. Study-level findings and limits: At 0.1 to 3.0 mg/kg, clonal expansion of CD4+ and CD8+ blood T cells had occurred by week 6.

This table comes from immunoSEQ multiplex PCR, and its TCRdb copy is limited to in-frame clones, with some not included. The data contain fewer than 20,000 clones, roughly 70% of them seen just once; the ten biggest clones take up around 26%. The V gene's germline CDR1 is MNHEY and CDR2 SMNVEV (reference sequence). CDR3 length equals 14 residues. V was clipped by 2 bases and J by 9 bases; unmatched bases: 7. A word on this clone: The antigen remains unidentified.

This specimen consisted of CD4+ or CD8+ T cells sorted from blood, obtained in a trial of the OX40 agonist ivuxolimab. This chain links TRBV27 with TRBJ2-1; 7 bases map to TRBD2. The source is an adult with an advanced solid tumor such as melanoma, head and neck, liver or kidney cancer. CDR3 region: CASSLAASGSEQFF. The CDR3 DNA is TGTGCCAGCAGTTTAGCGGCTAGCGGTAGTGAGCAGTTCTTC.